One and the same sample provided the 13 T cell receptor beta chains below, sequenced in a study of monozygotic twins with inflammatory bowel disease. TCRdb reanalyzed the 5' RACE reads and collapses them to one entry per CDR3 protein, without DNA. Its table records about 380,000 distinct CDR3 sequences. The sequencing sample was made of blood. The receptor set was obtained from a human donor with ulcerative colitis or Crohn's disease, or a healthy co-twin of an affected twin (not recorded which).

This chain joins TRBV7-2 and TRBJ1-2; TCRdb reports TRBD1, a call that lacks DNA to check it against. The CDR3 is made up of 14 amino acids. Per germline, CDR1 SGHTA and CDR2 FQGNSA. CDR3 sequence reads: CASSISGQTFKNTF.

The genes are TRBV7-2 and TRBJ2-7; the TRBD1 assignment by TCRdb is unverifiable without DNA. The CDR3 spans 17 residues. Germline V lookup: CDR1 SGHTA, CDR2 FQGNSA. This CDR3 is CASSLVPQGAPTYEQYF.

V gene TRBV5-4 combines with J gene TRBJ1-2; TCRdb's D call, TRBD1, is unchecked because there is no DNA. The CDR3 length is 15 residues. Per germline, CDR1 SGHNT and CDR2 YYREEE (reference sequence). The CDR3 here is CASSSIGTGVYGYTF. The whole variable domain, filled in from reference TRBV5-4 and TRBJ1-2, reads ETGVTQSPTHLIKTRGQQVTLRCSSQSGHNTVSWYQQALGQGPQFIFQYYREEENGRGNFPPRFSGLQFPNYSSELNVNALELDDSALYLCASSSIGTGVYGYTFGSGTRLTVV.

The chain combines TRBV5-1 with TRBJ2-1; TCRdb outputs TRBD1, but without DNA this stays unchecked. The CDR3 contains 14 residues. Germline V gene sequence: CDR1 SGHRS, CDR2 YFSETQ. CDR3 in amino acids: CASSTGTGGNEQFF.

J is TRBJ2-2 and V is TRBV12-3 or TRBV12-4; TCRdb indicates TRBD1, and absent DNA this call remains unverified. This CDR3 region has 16 residues. CDR3 sequence: CASTQGGQGNTGELFF.

The J gene is TRBJ2-2, the V gene TRBV12-3 or TRBV12-4; TCRdb selects TRBD2, and the lack of DNA leaves this call unchecked. The CDR3 runs 12 residues. CDR3 loop: CASTPRTGELCF.

The chain recombines TRBV5-1 with TRBJ2-4; TCRdb designates TRBD1, a call that cannot be tested without DNA. Looked up from germline, CDR1 is SGHRS and CDR2 is YFSETQ. The CDR3 is made up of 16 amino acids. CDR3 residues: CASSLDRDGRQNIQYF. The full variable domain, in which reference TRBV5-1 and TRBJ2-4 provide the parts outside the CDR3, is KAGVTQTPRYLIKTRGQQVTLSCSPISGHRSVSWYQQTPGQGLQFLFEYFSETQRNKGNFPGRFSGRQFSNSRSEMNVSTLELGDSALYLCASSLDRDGRQNIQYFGAGTRLSVL.

The chain has TRBV7-2 and TRBJ2-7; TCRdb's D gene call, TRBD1, goes unchecked for lack of DNA. There are 16 residues in the CDR3. The germline CDR1 and CDR2 sequences are SGHTA and FQGNSA. CDR3 amino acids: CASSFTGTGGTYEQYF.

The chain joins TRBV7-3 to TRBJ2-2; TCRdb's D call of TRBD1 is untestable without DNA. Germline V gene lookup returns CDR1 SGHTA and CDR2 FQGTGA. The CDR3 consists of 14 residues. The CDR3 spells CASSPQGAFRELFF.

The V gene is TRBV4-2, the J gene TRBJ1-1; with no DNA, the TCRdb D assignment of TRBD1 cannot be verified. This CDR3 spans 16 amino acids. Per the germline V gene, CDR1 is LGHNA and CDR2 is YNFKEQ. CDR3 sequence reads: CASREGQEIQNTEAFF.

The chain employs TRBV20-1 and TRBJ1-2; the D call from TCRdb, TRBD1, cannot be confirmed without DNA. The CDR3 runs to 15 residues. CDR1 is DFQATT and CDR2 is SNEGSKA in the germline V gene (reference sequence). The CDR3 protein is CMGGDRGTPTYGYTF.

This chain joins TRBV30 and TRBJ2-7; the D call from TCRdb, TRBD1, cannot be confirmed without DNA. The CDR3 length is 13 residues. Germline CDR1 reads GTSNPN; CDR2 reads SVGIG (reference sequence). The CDR3 loop reads CAWSVGGDHEQYF.

The chain's CDR3 is CASSQEGTGFEKLFF. The V call is TRBV4-3, the J call TRBJ1-4; the D gene TCRdb calls, TRBD1, cannot be checked with no DNA. The CDR3 contains 15 residues. The germline CDR1 and CDR2 sequences are LGHNA and YSLEER.